The entry below gives a single T cell receptor beta chain sequence along with its context. The antigen is not known. This specimen belongs to a study of shared clonotypes between healthy human individuals. Study-wide results and limits: Non-shared clonotypes were found to have lower generation probabilities than the clonotypes that were shared by all four of the sorted-subset donors.

CD45RO negativity and positive selection for CCR7 defined naive CD8 cells, a population that excluded terminally differentiated effector memory CD45RA+ cells. Every immunoSEQ plate was one replicate of a subset's evenly spread DNA. Libraries were prepared by immunoSEQ multiplex PCR; TCRdb keeps only in-frame clonotypes and omits some of them. The profile shows roughly 2 million clones, about 95% of them singletons. This CDR3 region has 12 residues. Germline V gene data show CDR1 as SGHVS and CDR2 as FNYEAQ. The V gene lost 4 bases and the J gene lost 6 bases, with 7 bases spanning the gap. This chain joins TRBV7-6 and TRBJ2-1; D is ambiguous. The TCR was taken from a man aged 18 to 29 in good health. Sequencing was performed on naive CD8+ T cells sorted from blood. CDR3 in DNA: TGTGCCAGCAGCTCGCTAGGCAATGAGCAGTTCTTC. Residues: CASSSLGNEQFF.